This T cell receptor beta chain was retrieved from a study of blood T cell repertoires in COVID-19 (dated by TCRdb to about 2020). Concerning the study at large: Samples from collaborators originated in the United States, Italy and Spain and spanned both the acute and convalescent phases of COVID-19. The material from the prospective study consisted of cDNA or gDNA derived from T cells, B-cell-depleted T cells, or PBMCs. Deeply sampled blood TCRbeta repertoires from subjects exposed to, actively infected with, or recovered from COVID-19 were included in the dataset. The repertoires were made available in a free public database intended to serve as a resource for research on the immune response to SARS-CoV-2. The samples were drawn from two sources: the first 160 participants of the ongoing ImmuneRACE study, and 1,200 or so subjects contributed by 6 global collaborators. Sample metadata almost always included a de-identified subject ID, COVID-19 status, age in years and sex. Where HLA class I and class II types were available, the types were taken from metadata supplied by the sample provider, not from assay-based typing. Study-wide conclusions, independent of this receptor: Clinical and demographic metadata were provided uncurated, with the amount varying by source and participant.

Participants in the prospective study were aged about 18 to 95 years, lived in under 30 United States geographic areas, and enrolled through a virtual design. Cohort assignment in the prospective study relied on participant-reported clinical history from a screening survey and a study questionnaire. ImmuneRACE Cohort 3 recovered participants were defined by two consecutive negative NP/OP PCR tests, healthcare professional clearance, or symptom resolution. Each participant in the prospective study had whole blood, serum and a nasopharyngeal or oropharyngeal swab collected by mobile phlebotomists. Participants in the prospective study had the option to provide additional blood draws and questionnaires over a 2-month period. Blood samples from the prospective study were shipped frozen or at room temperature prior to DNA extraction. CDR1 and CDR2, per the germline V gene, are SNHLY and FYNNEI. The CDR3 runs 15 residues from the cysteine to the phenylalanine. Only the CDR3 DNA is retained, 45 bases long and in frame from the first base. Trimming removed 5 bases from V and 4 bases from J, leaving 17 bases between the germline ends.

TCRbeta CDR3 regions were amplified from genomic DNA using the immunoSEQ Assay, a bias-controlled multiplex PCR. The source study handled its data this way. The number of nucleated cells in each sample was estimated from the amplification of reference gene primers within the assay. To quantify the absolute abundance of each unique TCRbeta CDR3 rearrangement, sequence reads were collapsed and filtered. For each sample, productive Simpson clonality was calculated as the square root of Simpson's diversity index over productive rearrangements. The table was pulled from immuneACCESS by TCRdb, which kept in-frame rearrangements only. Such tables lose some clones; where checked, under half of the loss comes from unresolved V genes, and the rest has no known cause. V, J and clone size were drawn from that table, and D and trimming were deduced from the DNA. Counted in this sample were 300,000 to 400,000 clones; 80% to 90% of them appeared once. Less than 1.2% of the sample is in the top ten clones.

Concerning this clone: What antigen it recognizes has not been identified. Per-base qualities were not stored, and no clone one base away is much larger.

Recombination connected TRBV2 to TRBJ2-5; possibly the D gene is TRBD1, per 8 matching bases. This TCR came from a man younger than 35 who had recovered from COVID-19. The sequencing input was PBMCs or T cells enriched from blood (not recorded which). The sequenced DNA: TGTGCCAGCAGTAGGACCACAGGGGGGGGAGAGACCCAGTACTTC. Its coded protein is CASSRTTGGGETQYF.